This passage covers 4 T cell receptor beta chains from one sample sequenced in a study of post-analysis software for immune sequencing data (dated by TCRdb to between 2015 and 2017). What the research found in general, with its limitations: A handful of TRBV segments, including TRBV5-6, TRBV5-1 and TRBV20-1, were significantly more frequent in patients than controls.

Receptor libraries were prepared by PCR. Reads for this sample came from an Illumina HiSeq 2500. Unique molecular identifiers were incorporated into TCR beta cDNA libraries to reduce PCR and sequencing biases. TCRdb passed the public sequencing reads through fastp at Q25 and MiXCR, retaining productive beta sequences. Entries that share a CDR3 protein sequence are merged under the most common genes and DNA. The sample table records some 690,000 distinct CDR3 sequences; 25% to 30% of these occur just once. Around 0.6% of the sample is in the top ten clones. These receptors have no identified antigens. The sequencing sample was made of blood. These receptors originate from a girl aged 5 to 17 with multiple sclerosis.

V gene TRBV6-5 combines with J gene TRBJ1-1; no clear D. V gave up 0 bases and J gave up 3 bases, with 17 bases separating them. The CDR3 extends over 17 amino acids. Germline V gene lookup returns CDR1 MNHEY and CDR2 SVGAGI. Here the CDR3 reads CASSYSAAPVGDTEAFF. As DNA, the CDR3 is TGTGCCAGCAGTTACTCGGCCGCCCCGGTGGGCGACACTGAAGCTTTCTTT.

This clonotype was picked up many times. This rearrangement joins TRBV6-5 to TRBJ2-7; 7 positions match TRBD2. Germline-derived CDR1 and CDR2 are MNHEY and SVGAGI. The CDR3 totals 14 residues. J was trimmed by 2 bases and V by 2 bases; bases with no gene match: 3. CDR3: CASSYLGGTYEQYF. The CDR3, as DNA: TGTGCCAGCAGTTACCTGGGAGGGACCTACGAGCAGTACTTC.

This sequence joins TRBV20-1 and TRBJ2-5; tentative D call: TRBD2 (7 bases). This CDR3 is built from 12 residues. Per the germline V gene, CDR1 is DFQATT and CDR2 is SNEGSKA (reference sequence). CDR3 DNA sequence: TGCAGCTGGGGGGGGAGGGGGGAGACCCAGTACTTC. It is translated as CSWGGRGETQYF.

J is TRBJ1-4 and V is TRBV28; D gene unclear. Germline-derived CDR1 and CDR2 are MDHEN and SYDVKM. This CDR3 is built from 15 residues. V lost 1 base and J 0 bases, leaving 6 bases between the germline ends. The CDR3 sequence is CASSLLTPTNEKLFF. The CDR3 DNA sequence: TGTGCCAGCAGTTTATTGACCCCAACTAATGAAAAACTGTTTTTT.